These 20 T cell receptor beta chains share one sample of origin, sequenced in a study of T cells after yellow fever vaccination. MiXCR was run by TCRdb on the 5' RACE reads, yielding one entry per CDR3 protein. The sample shows about 400,000 distinct CDR3 sequences, around 6.5% of them seen only once. This material consisted of PBMCs, taken 5 days after the yellow fever booster vaccination. Source of these receptors: a man aged 25-40 years who received the YFV17D yellow fever vaccine.

This clonotype was recorded a few times. The V gene is TRBV24-1, the J gene TRBJ2-3; 12 bases agree with TRBD2. Germline trimming cut 4 bases from V and 2 bases from J; bases unmatched to any gene: 6. The CDR3 is 17 residues long. Germline V gene data show CDR1 as KGHDR and CDR2 as SFDVKD. CDR3: CATSDNGLAGTTDTQYF. The CDR3 DNA is TGTGCCACCAGTGACAACGGACTAGCGGGGACCACAGATACGCAGTATTTT.

The rearrangement uses TRBV27 and TRBJ2-1, with 8 nucleotides matching TRBD2. Unmatched junction bases numbered 11, after V lost 7 bases and J lost 6 bases. This CDR3 is 15 amino acids long. In germline, CDR1 is MNHEY, CDR2 SMNVEV (reference sequence). CDR3 DNA: TGTGCCAGCAATACCGTGGGACTAGTGGGCAATGAGCAGTTCTTC. Translation: CASNTVGLVGNEQFF.

CDR3 in DNA: TGTGCCAGCAGTATCGCGGACAGGATGAACACTGAAGCTTTCTTT. It codes for CASSIADRMNTEAFF. The chain is built from TRBV12-3 or TRBV12-4 and TRBJ1-1; 7 bases map to TRBD1. Trimming cost V 5 bases and J 0 bases; bases outside gene matches: 6. The CDR3 has 15 residues.

J is TRBJ1-1 and V is TRBV20-1; the D gene is possibly TRBD1 (6 bases). The germline V gene encodes CDR1 DFQATT and CDR2 SNEGSKA (reference sequence). Trimming left V 5 bases short and J 5 bases short, with 9 bases between. CDR3 size: 11 residues. For the CDR3, the DNA is TGCAGTGCTCTAGGACAGACTGAAGCTTTCTTT. It specifies CSALGQTEAFF.

This clonotype was detected ten times or more. CDR3 coding DNA: TGTGCCAGCCTCAAAGGGGGAGGCTCCTACGAGCAGTACTTC. Translation: CASLKGGGSYEQYF. The rearrangement links TRBV7-2 to TRBJ2-7; D tentatively fits TRBD1 or TRBD2 (6 bases each). V lost 8 bases, J lost 0 bases, and 14 bases lay in between. Germline V lookup: CDR1 SGHTA, CDR2 FQGNSA. CDR3 length: 14 amino acids.

A note on this clonotype: The junction and the germline gene differ at one end; a read error may be behind it. The chain links TRBV7-2 to TRBJ2-3, with 9 positions matching TRBD2. The CDR3 extends over 14 amino acids. Germline V gene data show CDR1 as SGHTA and CDR2 as FQGNSA. Here the CDR3 reads CASSKGLAPDTQYF. In DNA, the CDR3 is TGTGCCAGCAGCAAAGGACTAGCGCCAGACACGCAGTATTTT. Together with reference TRBV7-2 and TRBJ2-3, the CDR3 gives the full variable domain: GAGVSQSPSNKVTEKGKDVELRCDPISGHTALYWYRQSLGQGLEFLIYFQGNSAPDKSGLPSDRFSAERTGGSVSTLTIQRTQQEDSAVYLCASSKGLAPDTQYFGPGTRLTVL.

This clonotype was seen a few times. The V and J genes are TRBV20-1 and TRBJ1-1; D remains ambiguous. Germline CDR1 and CDR2: DFQATT and SNEGSKA (reference sequence). The CDR3 is 13 residues long. The germline V and J ends were trimmed by 3 bases and 5 bases, with 13 bases remaining between them. As DNA, the CDR3 is TGCAGTGCTAGGTGGGCCGGTGGAACTGAAGCTTTCTTT. Protein product: CSARWAGGTEAFF.

This rearrangement joins TRBV30 to TRBJ2-7, with a possible D match to TRBD2 (6 bases). V was trimmed by 7 bases and J by 7 bases, leaving 23 bases between them. The CDR3 has 14 amino acids. The germline V gene encodes CDR1 GTSNPN and CDR2 SVGIG (reference sequence). DNA for the CDR3: TGTGCCTTAGAAAGGGACTCGACTCTACGGGAGCAGTACTTC. This translates into CALERDSTLREQYF. Together with reference TRBV30 and TRBJ2-7, the CDR3 gives the full variable domain: SQTIHQWPATLVQPVGSPLSLECTVEGTSNPNLYWYRQAAGRGLQLLFYSVGIGQISSEVPQNLSASRPQDRQFILSSKKLLLSDSGFYLCALERDSTLREQYFGPGTRLTVT.

This clonotype was counted a few times. V and J are TRBV29-1 and TRBJ2-6; a weak D match, TRBD1 (6 bases). Trimming took 4 bases from V and 4 from J, leaving 11 bases between them. The germline V gene encodes CDR1 SQVTM and CDR2 ANQGSEA. The CDR3 length is 14 residues. CDR3: CSVGVGAGANVLTF. For the CDR3, the DNA is TGCAGCGTTGGGGTGGGGGCGGGGGCCAACGTCCTGACTTTC.

This chain connects TRBV30 to TRBJ2-6; D call uncertain. This CDR3 spans 14 amino acids. V was clipped by 2 bases and J by 2 bases, with 7 bases between them. Germline V gives CDR1 GTSNPN, CDR2 SVGIG (reference sequence). The CDR3 DNA reads as TGTGCCTGGAGTTACAGTACTGGGGCCAACGTCCTGACTTTC. Amino acid sequence: CAWSYSTGANVLTF.

In its sample, this clonotype was seen many times. This chain joins TRBV12-3 or TRBV12-4 and TRBJ2-7; 12 positions match TRBD2. V shed 8 bases and J 5 bases; nucleotides not matched to a gene: 7. There are 14 residues in the CDR3. The DNA for the CDR3 is TGTGCCAGCCTCCTAGCGGGAGGGCCCCACGAGCAGTACTTC. The encoded protein is CASLLAGGPHEQYF.

This clonotype was recorded many times. The rearrangement uses TRBV7-3 and TRBJ2-5, with D unclear. Trimming took off 1 base at V and 5 bases at J, with 8 bases between the two ends. Germline V CDR1 and CDR2: SGHTA, FQGTGA. CDR3 length: 13 residues. CDR3 nucleotide sequence: TGTGCCAGCAGCTTAAAGGGTTTCGAGACCCAGTACTTC. Translating gives CASSLKGFETQYF.

The chain combines TRBV5-4 with TRBJ1-2; a weak D match, TRBD1 (5 bases). The CDR3 has 15 residues. Germline V gene sequence: CDR1 SGHNT, CDR2 YYREEE (reference sequence). V was trimmed by 0 bases and J by 4 bases, leaving 13 bases between them. CDR3 coding DNA: TGTGCCAGCAGCTTGGCCGGGACTGCCATCTATGGCTACACCTTC. Encoded protein: CASSLAGTAIYGYTF.

V gene TRBV29-1 combines with J gene TRBJ1-1; the D gene is possibly TRBD1 (6 bases). Trimming shortened V by 5 bases and J by 9 bases, and 16 bases separated the two germline ends. The germline gives CDR1 SQVTM, CDR2 ANQGSEA. The CDR3 sequence is 12 residues long. As DNA, the CDR3 is TGCAGCGTTTCCCTTTCGCAGGGGCAAGCTTTCTTT. Residues: CSVSLSQGQAFF.

The genes are TRBV2 and TRBJ2-5; 10 bases line up with TRBD2. This CDR3 has 18 residues. Germline CDR1 is SNHLY and CDR2 is FYNNEI. V was clipped by 5 bases and J by 5 bases; unmatched bases: 17. CDR3 amino acids: CASSRTGLANNRRETQYF. In DNA form, the CDR3 reads TGTGCCAGCAGTCGAACGGGACTAGCGAACAACAGGAGGGAGACCCAGTACTTC.

There are a few counts of this clonotype. The chain has TRBV7-2 and TRBJ2-3; 7 bases are a match to TRBD2. The CDR3 contains 15 residues. V shed 4 bases, J shed 11 bases, and the junction held 15 bases outside the gene matches. Germline CDR1 reads SGHTA; CDR2 reads FQGNSA. The CDR3 spells CASSSRTGGIFGQYF. CDR3 nucleotide sequence: TGTGCCAGCAGCTCCAGGACCGGGGGGATATTCGGGCAGTATTTT.

This clonotype has a handful of counts. The chain employs TRBV4-3 and TRBJ1-3; no reliable D call. Germline CDR1 reads LGHNA; CDR2 reads YSLEER. V was clipped by 0 bases and J by 4 bases, with 16 bases between them. The CDR3 spans 17 residues. CDR3 amino acids: CASSQDPPPGTGNTIYF. DNA for the CDR3: TGCGCCAGCAGCCAAGATCCGCCTCCAGGCACAGGAAACACCATATATTTT.

This clonotype was seen a few times. The J gene is TRBJ2-1, the V gene TRBV30; a weak D match, TRBD1 (6 bases). V was trimmed by 8 bases and J by 10 bases, leaving 18 bases between them. CDR1 is GTSNPN, CDR2 SVGIG, per germline (reference sequence). The CDR3 loop spans 12 amino acids. CDR3 bases: TGTGCCGTAGCCCACAGGGTCCGGGAGCAGTTCTTC. As protein: CAVAHRVREQFF.

The chain couples TRBV7-9 to TRBJ2-7; TRBD1 might be the D (5 bases). In germline, CDR1 is SEHNR, CDR2 FQNEAQ (reference sequence). Trimming removed 6 bases from V and 5 bases from J, with 23 bases in between. This CDR3 contains 16 residues. The CDR3 sequence is CASSLQGMGRGNEQYF. CDR3 in DNA: TGTGCCAGCAGTCTCCAGGGCATGGGGCGCGGAAACGAGCAGTACTTC.

The V and J genes are TRBV7-8 and TRBJ2-3, with 10 positions matching TRBD2. From germline, CDR1 is SGHVS and CDR2 FQNEAQ. This CDR3 has 16 amino acids. Losses at the gene ends were 7 bases for V and 5 bases for J; bases not matched to a gene: 12. The CDR3 here is CASNYQSGRARDTQYF. The CDR3 DNA reads TGTGCCAGCAACTACCAAAGCGGGAGGGCCAGAGATACGCAGTATTTT. The full variable domain, in which reference TRBV7-8 and TRBJ2-3 provide the parts outside the CDR3, is GAGVSQSPRYKVAKRGQDVALRCDPISGHVSLFWYQQALGQGPEFLTYFQNEAQLDKSGLPSDRFFAERPEGSVSTLKIQRTQQEDSAVYLCASNYQSGRARDTQYFGPGTRLTVL.